This is a list of T cell receptor beta chains from one sample in a study of cytomegalovirus exposure and HLA in healthy donors. Measured with immunoSEQ multiplex PCR; TCRdb has only the in-frame clones, and not every one. The profile shows roughly 150,000 clones, over 80% of them singletons. Sequenced: PBMCs. All receptors come from a woman aged 18 to 35 in good health and CMV-seronegative. The conserved cysteine and the conserved F or W are not part of the CDR3 here.

J gene | CDR3 length | V gene | CDR3 protein
TRBJ1-1 | 13 | TRBV19 | ASSSRGRANTEAF
TRBJ1-6 | 12 | TRBV19 | ASSTEGFNSPLH
TRBJ1-1 | 13 | TRBV30 | AWTPLTGLNTEAF
TRBJ2-7 | 15 | TRBV27 | ASSLYLPSGGSYEQY
TRBJ2-7 | 13 | TRBV28 | ASSLRLGQSYEQY
TRBJ2-2 | 15 | TRBV9 | ASSVKGTGATTGELF
TRBJ2-7 | 12 | TRBV4-1 | ASSHSGQSYEQY
TRBJ1-3 | 11 | TRBV18 | ASSPAGGNTIY
TRBJ1-1 | 12 | TRBV29-1 | SVRGRWVNTEAF
TRBJ1-1 | 13 | TRBV11-2 | ASSLLRVMNTEAF
TRBJ1-4 | 14 | TRBV7-9 | ASSFGPRSGGEKLF
TRBJ1-5 | 13 | TRBV7-2 | ASSLGLLNSGPQH
TRBJ2-5 | 12 | TRBV6-6 | ASSLGQGGETQY
TRBJ1-2 | 14 | TRBV27 | ASSSPGAGDAYGYT